This T cell receptor beta chain was sequenced in a study of identical twins. With no exceptions, donors were healthy Caucasians. General study findings and limits: With abundant cord blood beta clonotypes, insertions were fewer; memory repertoires showed no such pattern. Models came in too low on out-of-frame TCR alpha sharing in monozygotic twins.

Germline V gene data show CDR1 as MNHEY and CDR2 as SVGAGI. After removal of 2 bases from V and 7 bases from J, the junction contained 5 bases not matched to a gene. The CDR3 length is 14 residues. A universal primer site arose from template switching, and cDNA bore unique molecular identifiers. MiXCR, run by TCRdb on the 5' RACE reads, gives a single entry per CDR3 protein. The data show around 530,000 distinct CDR3 sequences, roughly 15% seen once. Points on this clonotype: Its antigen is as yet unknown.

These same records also appear under a second study, on yellow fever vaccine responses in identical twins.

Sequences were obtained from CD4+ T cells sorted from blood. The chain joins TRBV6-5 to TRBJ2-1; 7 bases map to TRBD2. The sequence was collected from a young woman in good health. DNA for the CDR3: TGTGCCAGCAGTTACGGACTAGGTCTTAATGAGCAGTTCTTC. Residues: CASSYGLGLNEQFF.